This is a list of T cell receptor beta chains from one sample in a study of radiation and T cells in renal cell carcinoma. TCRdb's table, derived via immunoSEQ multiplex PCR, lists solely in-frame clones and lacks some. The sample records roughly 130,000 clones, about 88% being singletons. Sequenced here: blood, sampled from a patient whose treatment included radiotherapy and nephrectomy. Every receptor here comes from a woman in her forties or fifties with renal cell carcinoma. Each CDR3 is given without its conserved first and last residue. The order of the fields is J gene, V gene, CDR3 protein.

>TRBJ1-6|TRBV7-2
ASSIDRGNSPLH
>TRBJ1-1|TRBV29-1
SVVGVANTEAF
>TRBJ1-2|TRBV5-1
ASSYRETNYGYT
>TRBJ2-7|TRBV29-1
SVVRQDPYEQY
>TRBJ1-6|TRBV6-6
ASRSSYNSPLH
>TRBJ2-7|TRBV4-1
ASSQGNRNPEQY
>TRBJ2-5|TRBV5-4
ASSLSYMVQETQY
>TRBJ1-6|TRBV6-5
ASSYQPDRWQSPLH
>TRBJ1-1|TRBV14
ASRGNRLANTEAF
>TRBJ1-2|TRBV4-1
ASSQDWGRENDGYT
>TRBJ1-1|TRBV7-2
ASSSDLRAEAF
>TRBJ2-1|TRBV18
ASSRGTSSSYNEQF
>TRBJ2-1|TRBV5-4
ASSSRNGNEQF
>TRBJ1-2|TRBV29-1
SGYRGNYGYT
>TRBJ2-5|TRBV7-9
ASSFNSQETQY
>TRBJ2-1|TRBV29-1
SDAGQGAYNEQF
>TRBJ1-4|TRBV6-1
ASRHTGQPNEKLF
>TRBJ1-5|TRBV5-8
ASSTGTGGSGQPQH
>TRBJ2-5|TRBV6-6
ASSYSGLQETQY
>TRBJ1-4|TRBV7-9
ASSPDAAMGEKLF
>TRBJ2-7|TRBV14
ASSQVSFREQY
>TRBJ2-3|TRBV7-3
ASSTNGGRNADTQY
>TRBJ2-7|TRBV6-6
ASSYNRGWYEQY
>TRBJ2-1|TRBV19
ASSNYRRASGGNSYNEQF
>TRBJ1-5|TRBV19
ASSIPGRQPQH
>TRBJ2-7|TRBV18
ASSPWADKSYEQY
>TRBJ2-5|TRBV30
AWSVGADRETQY
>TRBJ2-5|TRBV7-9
ASSYKGAGETQY
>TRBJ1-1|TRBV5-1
ASSLVGAHTEAF
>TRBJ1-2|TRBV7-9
ASSLGHFNYGYT
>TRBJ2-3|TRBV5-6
ASSDPGGHRTDTQY
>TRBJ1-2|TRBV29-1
SVELDREDYGYT
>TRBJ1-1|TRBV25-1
ASSERWNTEAF
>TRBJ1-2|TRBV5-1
ASSLQGVYGYT
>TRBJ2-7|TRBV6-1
ASSGMFSSYEQY
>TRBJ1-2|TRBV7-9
ASTQGQGGYGYT
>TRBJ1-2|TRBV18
ASSPASGGISNYGYT
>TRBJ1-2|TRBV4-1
ASSQEGVQGEKGYT
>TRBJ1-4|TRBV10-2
ASSDSGGASEKLF
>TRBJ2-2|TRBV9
ASSRTDTGELF
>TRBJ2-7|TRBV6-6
ASSYSGAHEQY